This T cell receptor beta chain came from a study of tumor-infiltrating lymphocytes in primary liver carcinoma. Germline CDR1 reads SGHNT; CDR2 reads YYREEE (reference sequence). This CDR3 has 18 amino acids. A primer matching the constant region was used to make TCR beta cDNA from 500 to 600 ng of total RNA. Slightly modified ARM-PCR served as the procedure for the TCR beta libraries. These libraries came from three rounds of nested multiplex PCR. The two initial PCR rounds, 9 to 11 cycles each, used TRBV1-TRBV30 forward and C-beta reverse primers. TCRdb redid the calling of the multiplex PCR reads with MiXCR, one entry per CDR3 protein. The table lists approximately 330,000 distinct CDR3 sequences, roughly two thirds of them singletons. The authors took blood RNA from unsorted whole blood and also extracted germline DNA. As regards this clonotype: Germline is not matched at one junction end, which may reflect a read error.

The chain combines TRBV5-4 with TRBJ2-1; 7 positions agree with TRBD2. This TCR derives from a man between 40 and 49 years old with primary liver carcinoma and hepatitis B virus infection. Sequencing was carried out using peripheral blood. CDR3 sequence: CASSQPELARGSYYEQFF. As DNA, the CDR3 is TGTGCCAGCAGCCAACCGGAACTAGCGAGAGGATCCTACTATGAGCAGTTCTTC.